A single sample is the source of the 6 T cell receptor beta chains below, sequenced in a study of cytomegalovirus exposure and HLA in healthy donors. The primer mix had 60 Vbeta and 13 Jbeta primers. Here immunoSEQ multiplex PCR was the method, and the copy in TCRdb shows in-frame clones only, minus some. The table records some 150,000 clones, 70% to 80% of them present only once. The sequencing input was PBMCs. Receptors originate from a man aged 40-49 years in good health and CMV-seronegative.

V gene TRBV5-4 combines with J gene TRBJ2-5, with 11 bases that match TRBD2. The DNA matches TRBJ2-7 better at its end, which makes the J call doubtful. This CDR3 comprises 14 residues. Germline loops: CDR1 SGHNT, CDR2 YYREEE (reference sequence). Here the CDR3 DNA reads TGTGCCAGCAGCTCAATAGCGGGAGGGGGCGAGCAGTACTTC. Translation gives CASSSIAGGGEQYF.

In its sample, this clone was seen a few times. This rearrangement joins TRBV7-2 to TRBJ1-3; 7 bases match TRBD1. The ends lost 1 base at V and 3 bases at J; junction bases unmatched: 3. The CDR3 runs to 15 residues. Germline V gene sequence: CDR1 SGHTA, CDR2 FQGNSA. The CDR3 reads CASSLGQGGGNTIYF. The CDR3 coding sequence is TGTGCCAGCAGCTTAGGACAGGGTGGTGGAAACACCATATATTTT.

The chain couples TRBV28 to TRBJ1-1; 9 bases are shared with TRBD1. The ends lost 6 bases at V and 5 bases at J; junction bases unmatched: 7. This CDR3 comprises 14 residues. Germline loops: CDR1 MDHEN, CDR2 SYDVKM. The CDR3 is CASSKQGARTEAFF. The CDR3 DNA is TGTGCCAGCAGCAAACAGGGGGCAAGGACTGAAGCTTTCTTT. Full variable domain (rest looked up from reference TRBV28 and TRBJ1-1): DVKVTQSSRYLVKRTGEKVFLECVQDMDHENMFWYRQDPGLGLRLIYFSYDVKMKEKGDIPEGYSVSREKKERFSLILESASTNQTSMYLCASSKQGARTEAFFGQGTRLTVV.

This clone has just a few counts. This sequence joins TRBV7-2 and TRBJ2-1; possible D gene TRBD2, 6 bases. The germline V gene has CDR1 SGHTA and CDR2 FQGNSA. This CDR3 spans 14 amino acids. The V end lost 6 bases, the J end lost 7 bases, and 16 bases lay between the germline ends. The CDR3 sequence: CASRFTGLTNEQFF. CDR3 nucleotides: TGTGCCAGCAGATTTACGGGACTCACGAATGAGCAGTTCTTC. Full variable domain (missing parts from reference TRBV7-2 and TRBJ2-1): GAGVSQSPSNKVTEKGKDVELRCDPISGHTALYWYRQSLGQGLEFLIYFQGNSAPDKSGLPSDRFSAERTGGSVSTLTIQRTQQEDSAVYLCASRFTGLTNEQFFGPGTRLTVL.

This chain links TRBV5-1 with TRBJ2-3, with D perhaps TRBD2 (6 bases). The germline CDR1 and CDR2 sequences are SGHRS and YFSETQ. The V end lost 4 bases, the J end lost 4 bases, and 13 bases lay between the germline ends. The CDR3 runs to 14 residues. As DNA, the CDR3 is TGCGCCAGCAGCCCCCAAGGAGGGGCAGATACGCAGTATTTT. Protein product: CASSPQGGADTQYF.

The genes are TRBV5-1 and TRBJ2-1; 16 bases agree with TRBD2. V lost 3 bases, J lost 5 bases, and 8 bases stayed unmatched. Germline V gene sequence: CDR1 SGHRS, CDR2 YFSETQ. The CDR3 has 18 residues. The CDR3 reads CASSWGLAGGPRNNEQFF. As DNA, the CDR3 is TGCGCCAGCAGCTGGGGACTAGCGGGAGGGCCAAGAAACAATGAGCAGTTCTTC.